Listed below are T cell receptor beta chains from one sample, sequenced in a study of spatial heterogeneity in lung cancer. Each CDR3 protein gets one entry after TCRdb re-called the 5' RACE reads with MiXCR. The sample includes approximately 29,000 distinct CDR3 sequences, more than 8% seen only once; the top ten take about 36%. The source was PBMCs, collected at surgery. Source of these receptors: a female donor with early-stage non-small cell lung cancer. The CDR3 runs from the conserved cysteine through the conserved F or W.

CASSRGTSGIQETQYF,16,TRBV5-1,TRBJ2-5
CAIRLAHSSYNEQFF,15,TRBV6-1,TRBJ2-1
CAWTPGRGDQPQHF,14,TRBV30,TRBJ1-5
CASSYGLAGPYEQYF,15,TRBV12-3/TRBV12-4,TRBJ2-7
CASSLDWSYNEQFF,14,TRBV7-9,TRBJ2-1
CASTSGHQPQHF,12,TRBV28,TRBJ1-5
CASSLTSTGETQYF,14,TRBV5-1,TRBJ2-5
CASSLWDRRRHGEQYF,16,TRBV28,TRBJ2-7
CASSLVAWEQFF,12,TRBV14,TRBJ2-1
CAISESEKGPQDTF,14,TRBV10-3,TRBJ1-2
CAWSPTGLGQPQHF,14,TRBV30,TRBJ1-5
CASSNRGLGTDTQYF,15,TRBV2,TRBJ2-3
CASSPTGLGWTEDEKLFF,18,TRBV11-2,TRBJ1-4
CAWSGRPNTGELFF,14,TRBV30,TRBJ2-2
CSARAAGTEGQPQHF,15,TRBV20-1,TRBJ1-5
CAWSGGTGQMNTEAFF,16,TRBV30,TRBJ1-1
CAWTRTGERGYTF,13,TRBV30,TRBJ1-2
CASSLKGREIGYTF,14,TRBV13,TRBJ1-2
CASSFWAGAEVWQFF,15,TRBV7-2,TRBJ2-1
CASIGAFGTNEKLFF,15,TRBV12-3/TRBV12-4,TRBJ1-4
CASSETSITSVYNQPQHF,18,TRBV6-6,TRBJ1-5
CASSLTLAGGTYEQYF,16,TRBV11-2,TRBJ2-7
CASSVTSGTKNIQYF,15,TRBV5-5,TRBJ2-4
CSAGTPDTQYF,11,TRBV20-1,TRBJ2-3
CASSLSTSSLTEAFF,15,TRBV12-3/TRBV12-4,TRBJ1-1
CASSLASNQPQHF,13,TRBV12-3/TRBV12-4,TRBJ1-5
CASSPGFGNTEAFF,14,TRBV18,TRBJ1-1
CASSLLPHNEQFF,13,TRBV5-1,TRBJ2-1
CASSYGVTFRQGHNEQFF,18,TRBV6-5,TRBJ2-1
CASSLSDQPQHF,12,TRBV12-3/TRBV12-4,TRBJ1-5
CASSLSRQGPVEAFF,15,TRBV27,TRBJ1-1
CASSYRAGSTDTQYF,15,TRBV6-5,TRBJ2-3
CASSFGTGGMIGYTF,15,TRBV12-3/TRBV12-4,TRBJ1-2
CSASRQGPSLGANVLTF,17,TRBV20-1,TRBJ2-6
CAISDYGLAYEQYF,14,TRBV10-3,TRBJ2-7
CAWSLQGSDTQYF,13,TRBV30,TRBJ2-3
CASSPTGITGNTIYF,15,TRBV5-1,TRBJ1-3
CARSPRLAGGTGELFF,16,TRBV5-3,TRBJ2-2
CASSLGGQGKSPLHF,15,TRBV7-2,TRBJ1-6
CASSLWVSGYGYTF,14,TRBV28,TRBJ1-2
CASSLTGYTEAFF,13,TRBV7-6,TRBJ1-1
CSARDRGLWGRASEKLFF,18,TRBV20-1,TRBJ1-4
CASSPSGRAHEQFF,14,TRBV3-1,TRBJ2-1